The 20 T cell receptor beta chains below were found in one sample sequenced in a study of blood T cells in healthy people across ages. The second PCR ran about 7 to 12 cycles with a sample-barcoded 5' primer and J-beta primers. MiXCR, run by TCRdb on the 5' RACE reads, gives a single entry per CDR3 protein. The sample consists of fewer than 900,000 distinct CDR3 sequences, about 37% of them appearing once. Sequenced input: blood. The receptors stem from a man younger than 35 in good health.

The rearrangement uses TRBV29-1 and TRBJ1-2; no clear D gene. V was pared by 4 bases and J by 6 bases, with 9 bases between. The V gene's germline CDR1 is SQVTM and CDR2 ANQGSEA. The CDR3 has 11 residues. The CDR3 DNA follows: TGCAGCGTTGTTGTAGGTAATGGCTACACCTTC. It translates to CSVVVGNGYTF.

The chain employs TRBV12-3 or TRBV12-4 and TRBJ2-3, with D possibly matching TRBD2 (6 bases). CDR3 size: 15 residues. V lost 6 bases and J 4 bases, leaving 17 bases between the germline ends. The CDR3 spells CASSGTGVRADTQYF. CDR3 in DNA: TGTGCCAGCAGCGGGACGGGAGTACGAGCAGATACGCAGTATTTT.

This sequence joins TRBV7-2 and TRBJ1-2; D uncertain. Per the germline V gene, CDR1 is SGHTA and CDR2 is FQGNSA. V lost 2 bases and J 0 bases, leaving 10 bases between the germline ends. This CDR3 has 15 amino acids. The CDR3: CASSLLRTANYGYTF. Written as DNA, the CDR3 is TGTGCCAGCAGCTTATTACGGACCGCTAACTATGGCTACACCTTC.

This clonotype was seen more than once but under ten times. CDR3 nucleotide sequence: TGTGCCAGCAGCCTAACAGAAGGGGAAGCTTTCTTT. Translation: CASSLTEGEAFF. The V and J genes are TRBV12-3 or TRBV12-4 and TRBJ1-1; D gene ambiguous. The CDR3 loop spans 12 amino acids. The V end was cut by 6 bases, the J end by 8 bases, with 13 bases between.

The gene calls are TRBV29-1 and TRBJ2-5, with 14 nucleotides matching TRBD2. The DNA end favors TRBJ2-4, so the J call may be wrong. Looked up from germline, CDR1 is SQVTM and CDR2 is ANQGSEA. The CDR3 sequence is 17 residues long. CDR3 residues: CSATTSGRAEVKNIQYF. The CDR3 DNA reads as TGCAGCGCCACGACTAGCGGGAGGGCCGAGGTCAAAAACATTCAGTACTTC.

This clonotype occurred a few times. This rearrangement joins TRBV4-3 to TRBJ2-2; D is uncertain. CDR3 length equals 15 residues. Between the trimmed V and J ends, which lost 0 bases and 2 bases, there was a span of 7 bases. CDR1 and CDR2 from the germline V gene are LGHNA and YSLEER. The chain's CDR3 is CASSQERTNTGELFF. Written as DNA, the CDR3 is TGCGCCAGCAGCCAAGAGCGCACCAACACCGGGGAGCTGTTTTTT.

The chain is built from TRBV6-2 or TRBV6-3 and TRBJ2-1; D unclear. V was cut by 2 bases and J by 2 bases, with 7 bases left in between. Germline V gene sequence: CDR1 MNHEY, CDR2 SVGEGT. CDR3 size: 14 residues. CDR3 residues: CASSYRVTYNEQFF. The CDR3 DNA follows: TGTGCCAGCAGTTACAGGGTCACCTACAATGAGCAGTTCTTC.

The rearrangement links TRBV20-1 to TRBJ2-4, with 7 bases identical to TRBD2. The DNA end is more similar to TRBJ2-7, so the J call may be wrong. Germline loops: CDR1 DFQATT, CDR2 SNEGSKA (reference sequence). The CDR3 extends over 11 amino acids. CDR3 amino acids: CSVGRGHEQYF. CDR3 sequence (DNA): TGCAGTGTTGGGAGGGGTCACGAGCAGTACTTC.

The chain links TRBV20-1 to TRBJ1-1; D uncertain. V lost 6 bases, J lost 0 bases, and 17 bases lay in between. The CDR3 loop spans 15 amino acids. The germline CDR1 and CDR2 sequences are DFQATT and SNEGSKA (reference sequence). The DNA for the CDR3 is TGCAGTGCCGAAAACCCTAACAGAGTGAACACTGAAGCTTTCTTT. As protein: CSAENPNRVNTEAFF.

The CDR3 nucleotides are TGTGCCAGCAGGCTAACCGGGACAGGGGTCTACGAGCAGTACTTC. Its translation is CASRLTGTGVYEQYF. This rearrangement joins TRBV6-5 to TRBJ2-7; 10 positions match TRBD1. V shed 6 bases and J 3 bases; nucleotides not matched to a gene: 8. This CDR3 region has 15 residues. From germline, CDR1 is MNHEY and CDR2 SVGAGI.

The V call is TRBV7-6, the J call TRBJ2-1; possible D gene TRBD1, 6 bases. This CDR3 has 14 residues. Trimming took off 5 bases at V and 4 bases at J, with 12 bases between the two ends. Germline CDR1 SGHVS, CDR2 FNYEAQ. For the CDR3, the DNA is TGTGCCAGCAGCCGCAATACAGGGTACAATGAGCAGTTCTTC. This codes for CASSRNTGYNEQFF.

This clonotype was picked up a small number of times. V is TRBV7-3 and J is TRBJ2-7, with TRBD2 identical over 7 bases. The V segment lost 4 bases and the J segment 7 bases; nucleotides outside the gene matches: 10. The CDR3 sequence is 14 residues long. Germline V gene sequence: CDR1 SGHTA, CDR2 FQGTGA. This CDR3 reads CASSSGTTPREQYF. CDR3 nucleotides: TGTGCCAGCAGCTCCGGGACTACCCCGAGGGAGCAGTACTTC.

The chain carries TRBV9 and TRBJ2-3; D unclear. The CDR3 is 15 amino acids. Germline V gene lookup returns CDR1 SGDLS and CDR2 YYNGEE. V shed 0 bases and J shed 1 base, with 9 bases lying between them. The DNA for the CDR3 is TGTGCCAGCAGCGTAGTGGGCTTTGGCACAGATACGCAGTATTTT. Protein sequence: CASSVVGFGTDTQYF. The full variable domain, with the rest looked up from reference TRBV9 and TRBJ2-3, is DSGVTQTPKHLITATGQRVTLRCSPRSGDLSVYWYQQSLDQGLQFLIQYYNGEERAKGNILERFSAQQFPDLHSELNLSSLELGDSALYFCASSVVGFGTDTQYFGPGTRLTVL.

In nucleotides, the CDR3 is TGTGCCAGCAGCTTAGTTGATTTCGCGAACAATGAGCAGTTCTTC. Translating it yields CASSLVDFANNEQFF. The chain employs TRBV7-9 and TRBJ2-1; no definite D call. V shed 1 base and J shed 5 bases, with 12 bases lying between them. There are 15 residues in the CDR3. Germline assignment: CDR1 SEHNR and CDR2 FQNEAQ (reference sequence).

This clonotype was counted ten times or more. This rearrangement joins TRBV6-4 to TRBJ2-7, with D hard to call. The CDR3 contains 15 residues. Between the trimmed V and J ends, which lost 4 bases and 2 bases, there was a span of 15 bases. CDR1 is MRHNA and CDR2 is SNTAGT in the germline V gene. The CDR3 loop reads CASSAIPFLPYEQYF. CDR3 in DNA: TGTGCCAGCAGTGCCATCCCCTTCCTCCCCTACGAGCAGTACTTC.

The chain combines TRBV27 with TRBJ1-1, with TRBD1 as a possible D gene (6 bases). CDR1 is MNHEY and CDR2 is SMNVEV in the germline V gene (reference sequence). Trimming removed 2 bases at V and 1 base at J, with 26 bases between. This CDR3 spans 20 amino acids. The CDR3 bases are TGTGCCAGCAGTTTAAAGGGGGTACAGGGCCCGGATTTCTGGAACACTGAAGCTTTCTTT. Translating gives CASSLKGVQGPDFWNTEAFF.

In this sample, this clonotype turned up many times. The V call is TRBV12-3 or TRBV12-4, the J call TRBJ2-7, with D perhaps TRBD1 (5 bases). This CDR3 comprises 13 residues. The germline V and J ends were trimmed by 4 bases and 2 bases, with 9 bases remaining between them. The CDR3 here is CASSSTGPYEQYF. DNA of the CDR3: TGTGCCAGCAGTTCAACAGGACCCTACGAGCAGTACTTC.

In this sample, this clonotype turned up a few times. The chain has TRBV12-3 or TRBV12-4 and TRBJ1-1, with D possibly TRBD1 on 6 matching bases. Trimming left V 3 bases short and J 7 bases short, with 12 bases between. The CDR3 length is 13 residues. DNA of the CDR3: TGTGCCAGCAGTTTCCGGGCAGGGGATGAAGCTTTCTTT. Translation: CASSFRAGDEAFF.

The chain combines TRBV7-2 with TRBJ2-5; a weak D match, TRBD1 (5 bases). The J call may not be correct, given that the DNA end is closer to TRBJ2-7. Germline CDR1 SGHTA, CDR2 FQGNSA. The CDR3 spans 14 residues. CDR3 sequence: CASSLKQGPGEQYF. The CDR3, as DNA: TGTGCCAGCAGCTTAAAGCAGGGTCCGGGCGAGCAGTACTTC.

Ten or more counts support this clonotype. The rearrangement uses TRBV20-1 and TRBJ2-3, with TRBD2 identical over 8 bases. The CDR3 totals 14 residues. V shed 5 bases, J shed 6 bases, and the junction held 10 bases outside the gene matches. Germline assignment: CDR1 DFQATT and CDR2 SNEGSKA (reference sequence). CDR3: CSAGSGGPSDTQYF. The CDR3 coding sequence is TGCAGTGCTGGAAGCGGGGGCCCCTCTGATACGCAGTATTTT.